The 18 T cell receptor beta chains below all came from one sample that was sequenced in a study of T cell responses to AZD1222 COVID-19 vaccine. The table came from immunoSEQ multiplex PCR; TCRdb's copy has only in-frame clones and leaves some out. The table has approximately 140,000 clones, around 90% seen once. The specimen comprised peripheral blood, sampled 28 days after the second AZD1222 dose. These receptors all stem from an adult who received the AZD1222 COVID-19 vaccine.

This chain links TRBV7-3 with TRBJ2-6, with D unresolved. The germline V and J ends were trimmed by 4 bases and 1 base, with 8 bases remaining between them. Germline V gives CDR1 SGHTA, CDR2 FQGTGA. This CDR3 comprises 15 residues. In DNA, the CDR3 is TGTGCCAGCAGCTCCCCGGTATCTGGGGCCAACGTCCTGACTTTC. Translated, it gives CASSSPVSGANVLTF. Combining the CDR3 with reference TRBV7-3 and TRBJ2-6 gives the whole variable domain GAGVSQTPSNKVTEKGKYVELRCDPISGHTALYWYRQSLGQGPEFLIYFQGTGAADDSGLPNDRFFAVRPEGSVSTLKIQRTERGDSAVYLCASSSPVSGANVLTFGAGSRLTVL.

V gene TRBV6-5 combines with J gene TRBJ2-1; 10 nucleotides line up with TRBD2. Unmatched junction bases numbered 9, after V lost 5 bases and J lost 8 bases. The CDR3 has 15 amino acids. From germline, CDR1 is MNHEY and CDR2 SVGAGI. CDR3 bases: TGTGCCAGCAGTCCCCCTAGCGGGAGTGGGGATGAGCAGTTCTTC. It yields the protein CASSPPSGSGDEQFF.

The V and J genes are TRBV7-2 and TRBJ2-3; D call uncertain. This CDR3 is 12 amino acids long. V was shortened by 5 bases and J by 5 bases, with 8 bases between the two germline ends. In germline, CDR1 is SGHTA, CDR2 FQGNSA. CDR3 DNA: TGTGCCAGCAGCGTTACGAGAGATACGCAGTATTTT. Residues: CASSVTRDTQYF.

With regard to this clone: Other nucleotide sequences in the sample specify the same CDR3. The V gene is TRBV3-1 (or the pseudogene TRBV3-2), the J gene TRBJ1-1; TRBD1 might be the D (5 bases). V dropped 2 bases and J dropped 4 bases, with 8 bases sitting between them. The CDR3 consists of 13 residues. CDR1 LGHDT and CDR2 YNNKEL come from the germline V gene (reference sequence). The CDR3 region has the DNA TGTGCCAGCAGCCAACGGGGGGGCACTGAAGCTTTCTTT. Translation gives CASSQRGGTEAFF.

V is TRBV5-5 and J is TRBJ1-5; the D gene is possibly TRBD1 (5 bases). Germline loops: CDR1 SGHKS, CDR2 YYEKEE (reference sequence). V was shortened by 2 bases and J by 7 bases, with 10 bases between the two germline ends. The CDR3 extends over 13 amino acids. The CDR3 DNA follows: TGTGCCAGCAGCTTTGGGGCCCGCCAGCCCCAGCATTTT. Residues: CASSFGARQPQHF.

The chain uses TRBV18 and TRBJ2-7; the D gene is possibly TRBD1 (6 bases). Germline V gives CDR1 KGHSH, CDR2 LQKENI. The CDR3 has 14 amino acids. V was cut by 4 bases and J by 2 bases, with 12 bases left in between. This chain's CDR3 is CASSLATGPYEQYF. The CDR3 DNA sequence: TGTGCCAGCTCACTAGCGACAGGACCCTACGAGCAGTACTTC. The variable domain in full, with the rest retrieved from reference TRBV18 and TRBJ2-7, is NAGVMQNPRHLVRRRGQEARLRCSPMKGHSHVYWYRQLPEEGLKFMVYLQKENIIDESGMPKERFSAEFPKEGPSILRIQQVVRGDSAAYFCASSLATGPYEQYFGPGTRLTVT.

This clone was seen more than once but under ten times. This rearrangement joins TRBV5-4 to TRBJ1-4; D unresolved. Germline assignment: CDR1 SGHNT and CDR2 YYREEE (reference sequence). This CDR3 region has 14 residues. V gave up 4 bases and J gave up 3 bases, with 10 bases separating them. Written as DNA, the CDR3 is TGTGCCAGCAGCGCTTTCGGGCCTAATGAAAAACTGTTTTTT. Translation gives CASSAFGPNEKLFF.

The chain is built from TRBV29-1 and TRBJ2-7, with D perhaps TRBD2 (6 bases). Looked up from germline, CDR1 is SQVTM and CDR2 is ANQGSEA. The CDR3 loop spans 13 amino acids. V shed 6 bases and J shed 3 bases, with 15 bases lying between them. CDR3 residues: CSVGGGPSYEQYF. CDR3 DNA sequence: TGCAGCGTGGGGGGAGGTCCCAGCTACGAGCAGTACTTC.

The rearrangement joins TRBV24-1 to TRBJ2-3, with D possibly being TRBD1 (5 bases). V gave up 2 bases and J gave up 1 base, with 15 bases separating them. Germline V CDR1 and CDR2: KGHDR, SFDVKD. This CDR3 has 17 amino acids. The CDR3 here is CATSDYGHPGGTDTQYF. As DNA, the CDR3 is TGTGCCACCAGTGATTACGGACATCCCGGCGGCACAGATACGCAGTATTTT.

The rearrangement uses TRBV5-1 and TRBJ1-1, with no clear D. This CDR3 spans 16 amino acids. Germline loops: CDR1 SGHRS, CDR2 YFSETQ. Trimming left V 0 bases short and J 2 bases short, with 14 bases between. The CDR3 region is CASSLEVRLGNTEAFF. The CDR3 bases are TGCGCCAGCAGCTTGGAGGTGCGGTTGGGTAACACTGAAGCTTTCTTT.

The gene calls are TRBV12-3 or TRBV12-4 and TRBJ2-5; 7 nucleotides match TRBD1. The CDR3 has 13 amino acids. Trimming removed 3 bases from V and 5 bases from J; junction bases left unmatched: 3. The CDR3 nucleotides are TGTGCCAGCAGTTTCACAGGGGCCGAGACCCAGTACTTC. This sequence encodes CASSFTGAETQYF.

The chain carries TRBV3-1 (or the pseudogene TRBV3-2) and TRBJ1-6, with 9 bases matching TRBD1. The CDR3 has 15 residues. Germline CDR1 is LGHDT and CDR2 is YNNKEL (reference sequence). With V trimmed by 1 base and J by 7 bases, 2 bases remained unmatched. The CDR3 nucleotides read TGTGCCAGCAGCCAAGTGACAGGGGGAAATTCACCCCTCCACTTT. Amino acids: CASSQVTGGNSPLHF.

V is TRBV27 and J is TRBJ2-7; 9 bases line up with TRBD2. V dropped 2 bases and J dropped 4; count of bases not matched to a gene: 6. Germline CDR1 MNHEY, CDR2 SMNVEV (reference sequence). The CDR3 sequence is 15 residues long. CDR3 nucleotides: TGTGCCAGCAGTTTACTGCGGGAGGGCCGGTACGAGCAGTACTTC. Encoded protein: CASSLLREGRYEQYF.

V gene TRBV24-1 combines with J gene TRBJ1-1, with D perhaps matching TRBD1 (5 bases). Trimming removed 4 bases from V and 8 bases from J, with 13 bases in between. Germline V gives CDR1 KGHDR, CDR2 SFDVKD. The CDR3 length is 13 residues. The DNA of the CDR3 is TGTGCCACCAGTGACCCGGGGGGTGGAGAAGCTTTCTTT. It encodes CATSDPGGGEAFF.

The genes are TRBV7-8 and TRBJ2-5; maybe TRBD1 (6 bases). CDR1 and CDR2 (germline): SGHVS, FQNEAQ. V was trimmed by 6 bases and J by 4 bases, leaving 18 bases between them. This CDR3 comprises 15 residues. CDR3 amino acids: CASSWTSGDGETQYF. CDR3 coding DNA: TGTGCCAGCAGTTGGACGTCAGGGGACGGAGAGACCCAGTACTTC.

V is TRBV11-3 and J is TRBJ2-5, with 10 bases lining up with TRBD2. Unmatched junction bases numbered 9, after V lost 4 bases and J lost 4 bases. Germline lookup yields CDR1 SGHNT and CDR2 YENEEA. CDR3 length: 16 amino acids. The CDR3 region has the DNA TGTGCCAGCAGCTCCCTAGCGGGAGACTGGGGAGAGACCCAGTACTTC. This codes for CASSSLAGDWGETQYF. The complete variable domain, with remaining parts taken from reference TRBV11-3 and TRBJ2-5, reads EAGVVQSPRYKIIEKKQPVAFWCNPISGHNTLYWYLQNLGQGPELLIRYENEEAVDDSQLPKDRFSAERLKGVDSTLKIQPAELGDSAVYLCASSSLAGDWGETQYFGPGTRLLVL.

The chain joins TRBV10-3 to TRBJ1-3; 8 positions agree with TRBD1. Losses at the gene ends were 6 bases for V and 2 bases for J; bases not matched to a gene: 6. The CDR3 runs 15 residues. Germline V CDR1 and CDR2: ENHRY, SYGVKD. CDR3 coding DNA: TGTGCCATCAGAATGGGACAGGAGGCTGGAAACACCATATATTTT. This gives the protein CAIRMGQEAGNTIYF.

The chain combines TRBV6-4 with TRBJ1-6; 8 nucleotides align to TRBD1. The ends lost 10 bases at V and 8 bases at J; junction bases unmatched: 7. The CDR3 spans 13 residues. Germline values: CDR1 MRHNA, CDR2 SNTAGT. The CDR3 here is CAIRDRSHSPLHF. The CDR3 DNA is TGTGCCATCCGGGACAGGTCGCATTCACCCCTCCACTTT.